Detailed here is one T cell receptor beta chain. The CDR3 spans 15 residues. V lost 0 bases to trimming and J lost 7 bases, with 13 bases between them. The germline V gene has CDR1 LNHDA and CDR2 SQIVND (reference sequence). In the original processing: Amplified reference gene primers provided the basis for estimating nucleated cell counts. Sequenced by immunoSEQ multiplex PCR; TCRdb stores in-frame clones only, minus some. V and J calls and clone size follow that table, whereas D and trimming were derived from the DNA. The data show 150,000 to 200,000 clones, roughly nine tenths seen once. The sample belongs to a study of blood T cell repertoires in COVID-19. On the study more broadly: Donors in the United States, Italy and Spain gave samples during acute or convalescent COVID-19. T cells, B-cell-depleted T cells, or PBMCs provided the cDNA or gDNA that served as material.

The gene calls are TRBV19 and TRBJ1-5; the D gene is possibly TRBD1 (6 bases). The source material was peripheral blood. The source is a woman in her 70s with acute or convalescent COVID-19. For the CDR3, the DNA is TGTGCCAGTAGTATAGAAGGGGGGGGAGGCCAGCCCCAGCATTTT. This encodes CASSIEGGGGQPQHF.